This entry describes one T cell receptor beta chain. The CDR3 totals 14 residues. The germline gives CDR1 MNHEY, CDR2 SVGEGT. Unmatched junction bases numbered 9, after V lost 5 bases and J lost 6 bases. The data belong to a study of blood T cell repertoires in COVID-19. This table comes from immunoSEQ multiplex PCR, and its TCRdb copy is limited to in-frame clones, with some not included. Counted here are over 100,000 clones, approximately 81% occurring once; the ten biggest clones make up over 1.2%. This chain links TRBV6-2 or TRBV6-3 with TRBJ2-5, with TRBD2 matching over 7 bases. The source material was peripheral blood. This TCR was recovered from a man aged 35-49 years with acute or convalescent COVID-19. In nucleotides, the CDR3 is TGTGCCAGCAGTCAAGCGGGGAGAGGAAAGACCCAGTACTTC. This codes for CASSQAGRGKTQYF.